Following are 16 T cell receptor beta chains from one sample sequenced in a study of regulatory T cells in long-lasting Graves disease. The TCR beta library used iRepertoire HTBI primers with Arm-PCR amplification of CDR3. TCRdb reprocessed the multiplex PCR reads with MiXCR, giving one entry per CDR3 protein. The repertoire includes 370,000 or so distinct CDR3 sequences, roughly 17% of them detected once, and 20% sits in the top ten. Time point indicated: newly diagnosed GD, antithyroid drugs for less than 3 months. Extracted RNA from PBMCs served as the source of the TCR library. The sample was also linked to a second study, of T cells in Graves' hyperthyroidism and ophthalmopathy.

The sequencing here drew on peripheral blood mononuclear cells (PBMCs), taken at new diagnosis, from a patient treated with antithyroid drugs. The receptor set was obtained from a woman aged 18-29 years with Graves disease.

This clonotype has ten or more counts. This sequence joins TRBV7-9 and TRBJ2-2; unclear D gene. The CDR3 extends over 16 amino acids. Germline CDR1 reads SEHNR; CDR2 reads FQNEAQ (reference sequence). Trimming cost V 1 base and J 3 bases, with 12 bases left between them. This CDR3 is CASSLVFSDDTGELFF. The CDR3 region has the DNA TGTGCCAGCAGCTTAGTATTCAGCGATGACACCGGGGAGCTGTTTTTT.

This clonotype was seen at least ten times. The chain joins TRBV7-3 to TRBJ2-7, with D perhaps given as TRBD1 or TRBD2 (5 bases each). The V end was cut by 5 bases, the J end by 4 bases, with 18 bases between. The CDR3 extends over 15 amino acids. Germline CDR1 reads SGHTA; CDR2 reads FQGTGA. The CDR3, as DNA: TGTGCCAGCAGCCCAGCCGGGACCCCGGGGTACGAGCAGTACTTC. It is translated as CASSPAGTPGYEQYF.

The chain has TRBV5-4 and TRBJ2-1; TRBD2 matches 9 bases. Trimming removed 0 bases from V and 2 bases from J; junction bases left unmatched: 6. The CDR3 totals 17 residues. CDR1 and CDR2 (germline): SGHNT, YYREEE (reference sequence). CDR3 loop: CASSLESGGRAYNEQFF. The CDR3 nucleotides read TGTGCCAGCAGCTTGGAATCAGGCGGGAGGGCCTACAATGAGCAGTTCTTC. Based on the CDR3 plus reference TRBV5-4 and TRBJ2-1, the full variable domain is ETGVTQSPTHLIKTRGQQVTLRCSSQSGHNTVSWYQQALGQGPQFIFQYYREEENGRGNFPPRFSGLQFPNYSSELNVNALELDDSALYLCASSLESGGRAYNEQFFGPGTRLTVL.

This clonotype was recorded at least ten times. The V gene is TRBV18, the J gene TRBJ1-4, with TRBD1 matching 8 bases. V was pared by 4 bases and J by 7 bases, with 8 bases of the junction left unmatched. This CDR3 contains 15 residues. Germline values: CDR1 KGHSH, CDR2 LQKENI. This chain's CDR3 is CASSQYRGAGEKLFF. The CDR3, as DNA: TGTGCCAGCTCACAGTACAGGGGGGCAGGTGAAAAACTGTTTTTT.

In this sample, this clonotype turned up many times. V is TRBV3-1 and J is TRBJ2-7, with 7 bases identical to TRBD1. Trimming took 3 bases from V and 2 from J; bases not matched to a gene: 7. This CDR3 contains 15 residues. Germline V lookup: CDR1 LGHDT, CDR2 YNNKEL (reference sequence). The CDR3 reads CASSHVSQGTYEQYF. The CDR3, as DNA: TGTGCCAGCAGCCACGTGTCACAGGGGACCTACGAGCAGTACTTC.

The table lists this clonotype with many counts. V gene TRBV20-1 combines with J gene TRBJ2-1; TRBD2 aligns across 7 bases. The germline CDR1 and CDR2 sequences are DFQATT and SNEGSKA (reference sequence). V lost 5 bases to trimming and J lost 1 base; unmatched junction nucleotides: 17. This CDR3 region has 18 residues. Here the CDR3 DNA reads TGCAGTGCTGGGAGGGGACGGCGGGGCCCAGAGTCCTACAATGAGCAGTTCTTC. Amino acid sequence: CSAGRGRRGPESYNEQFF.

In DNA, the CDR3 is TGTGCCAGCAGCGTCGGACTAGCGGCGAACACCTACCTCAAGGGGGATACGCAGTATTTT. Translating gives CASSVGLAANTYLKGDTQYF. The chain employs TRBV9 and TRBJ2-3; TRBD2 aligns across 10 bases. The CDR3 is 20 amino acids. The V segment lost 2 bases and the J segment 6 bases; nucleotides outside the gene matches: 21. CDR1 SGDLS and CDR2 YYNGEE come from the germline V gene.

The rearrangement links TRBV4-1 to TRBJ2-7, with D perhaps given as TRBD1 or TRBD2 (6 bases each). CDR1 and CDR2 from the germline V gene are MGHRA and YSYEKL. V dropped 4 bases and J dropped 4 bases, with 11 bases sitting between them. The CDR3 runs to 13 residues. DNA for the CDR3: TGCGCCAGCAGCCGGGGGGCGCTGTACGAGCAGTACTTC. This encodes CASSRGALYEQYF.

This chain links TRBV9 with TRBJ2-1; 7 positions agree with TRBD2. This CDR3 is 15 amino acids long. V was clipped by 0 bases and J by 8 bases; unmatched bases: 8. Germline CDR1 SGDLS, CDR2 YYNGEE. The CDR3 spells CASSVGGGSPYEQFF. The CDR3 bases are TGTGCCAGCAGCGTAGGGGGGGGATCTCCCTATGAGCAGTTCTTC.

Concerning this clonotype itself: This clone may be a read error of a much larger clone one base away. This chain joins TRBV13 and TRBJ2-1; D may be TRBD2 (5 bases). CDR3 length equals 17 residues. CDR1 is PRHDT and CDR2 is FYEKMQ in the germline V gene (reference sequence). CDR3 sequence: CASSFRGLALLGSEQLF. Written as DNA, the CDR3 is TGTGCCAGCAGCTTCCGAGGGCTAGCCCTGTTGGGTTCTGAGCAGCTCTTC.

This clonotype was seen repeatedly, ten times or more. J is TRBJ2-2 and V is TRBV20-1; no clear D. The CDR3 length is 14 residues. Trimming took off 1 base at V and 5 bases at J, with 11 bases between the two ends. Looked up from germline, CDR1 is DFQATT and CDR2 is SNEGSKA (reference sequence). CDR3 residues: CSARVTEGTGELFF. In nucleotides, the CDR3 is TGCAGTGCTAGAGTCACGGAAGGGACCGGGGAGCTGTTTTTT.

The chain employs TRBV18 and TRBJ2-5; D not resolved. Germline CDR1 is KGHSH and CDR2 is LQKENI. This CDR3 region has 11 residues. Trimming removed 5 bases from V and 2 bases from J, with 3 bases in between. The DNA for the CDR3 is TGTGCCAGCTCAAATCAAGAGACCCAGTACTTC. This sequence encodes CASSNQETQYF.

V is TRBV20-1 and J is TRBJ2-1, with 7 bases matching TRBD1. The CDR3 totals 14 residues. Germline trimming cut 2 bases from V and 10 bases from J; bases unmatched to any gene: 11. Germline lookup yields CDR1 DFQATT and CDR2 SNEGSKA (reference sequence). The CDR3 sequence is CSARYRDRTYEQFF. The CDR3 DNA is TGCAGTGCTAGATACAGGGACAGAACCTACGAGCAGTTCTTC.

V and J are TRBV29-1 and TRBJ2-7, with TRBD2 identical over 9 bases. Trimming at V came to 3 bases and at J to 2 bases, leaving 5 bases not matched to a gene. Germline values: CDR1 SQVTM, CDR2 ANQGSEA. The CDR3 runs to 14 residues. DNA for the CDR3: TGCAGCGTTGACGTTAGCGGGGGAACCTACGAGCAGTACTTC. Amino acid sequence: CSVDVSGGTYEQYF.

This clonotype was detected many times. The chain links TRBV11-1 to TRBJ2-7, with D possibly matching TRBD1 (6 bases). Trimming shortened V by 3 bases and J by 3 bases, and 12 bases separated the two germline ends. This CDR3 comprises 14 residues. Germline assignment: CDR1 SGHAT and CDR2 FQDESV (reference sequence). CDR3 sequence: CASSLDGTLYEQYF. The CDR3 DNA is TGTGCCAGCAGCTTGGATGGGACACTCTACGAGCAGTACTTC.

This clonotype turned up a few times. The CDR3: CASRGTSGFYNEQFF. The CDR3 bases are TGCGCCAGCAGAGGGACTAGCGGATTCTACAATGAGCAGTTCTTC. This sequence joins TRBV5-1 and TRBJ2-1, with 11 nucleotides matching TRBD2. Trimming took 5 bases from V and 3 from J; bases not matched to a gene: 4. The CDR3 contains 15 residues. Germline CDR1 and CDR2: SGHRS and YFSETQ.